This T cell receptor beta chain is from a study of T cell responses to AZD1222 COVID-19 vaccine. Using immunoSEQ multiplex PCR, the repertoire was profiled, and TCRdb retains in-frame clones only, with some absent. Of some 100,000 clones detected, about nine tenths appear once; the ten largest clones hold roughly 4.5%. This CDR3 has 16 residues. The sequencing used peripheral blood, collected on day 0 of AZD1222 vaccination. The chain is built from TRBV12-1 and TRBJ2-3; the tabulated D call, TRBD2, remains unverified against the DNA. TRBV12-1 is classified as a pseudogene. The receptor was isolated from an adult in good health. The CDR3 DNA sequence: TGTGCCAGCAGCTTTGAACTAGCGGGGGAGGGGGAGACGCAGTATTTT. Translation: CASSFELAGEGETQYF.